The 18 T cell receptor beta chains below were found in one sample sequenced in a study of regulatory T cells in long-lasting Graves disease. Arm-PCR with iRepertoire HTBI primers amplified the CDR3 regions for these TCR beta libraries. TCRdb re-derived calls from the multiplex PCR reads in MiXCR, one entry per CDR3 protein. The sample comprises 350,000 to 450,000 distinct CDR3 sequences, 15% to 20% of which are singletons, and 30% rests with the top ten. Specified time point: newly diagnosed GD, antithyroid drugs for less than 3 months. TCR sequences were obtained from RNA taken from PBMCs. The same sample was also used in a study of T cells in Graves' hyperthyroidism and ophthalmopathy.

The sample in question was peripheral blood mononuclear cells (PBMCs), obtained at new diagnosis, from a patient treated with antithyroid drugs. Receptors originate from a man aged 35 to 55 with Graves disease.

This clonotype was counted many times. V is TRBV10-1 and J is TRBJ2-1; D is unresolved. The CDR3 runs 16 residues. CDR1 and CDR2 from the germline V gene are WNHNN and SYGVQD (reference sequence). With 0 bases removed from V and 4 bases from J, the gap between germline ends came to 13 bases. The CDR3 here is CASSESKGSGYNEQFF. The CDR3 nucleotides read TGCGCCAGCAGTGAGTCTAAGGGATCCGGATACAATGAGCAGTTCTTC.

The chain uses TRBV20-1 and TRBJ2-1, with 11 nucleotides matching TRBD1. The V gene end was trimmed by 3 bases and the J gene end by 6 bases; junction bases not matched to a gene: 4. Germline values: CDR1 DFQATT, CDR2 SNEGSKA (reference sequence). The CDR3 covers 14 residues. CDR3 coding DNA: TGCAGTGCTAGGCCCGGGACAGGGGGCAATGAGCAGTTCTTC. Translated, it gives CSARPGTGGNEQFF.

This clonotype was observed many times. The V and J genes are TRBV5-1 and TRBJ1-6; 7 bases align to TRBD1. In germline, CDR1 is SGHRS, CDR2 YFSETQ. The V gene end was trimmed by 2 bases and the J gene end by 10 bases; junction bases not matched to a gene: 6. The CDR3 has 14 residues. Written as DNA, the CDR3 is TGCGCCAGCAGCTTCCGACAGGGAGGGTCACCCCTCCACTTT. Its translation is CASSFRQGGSPLHF.

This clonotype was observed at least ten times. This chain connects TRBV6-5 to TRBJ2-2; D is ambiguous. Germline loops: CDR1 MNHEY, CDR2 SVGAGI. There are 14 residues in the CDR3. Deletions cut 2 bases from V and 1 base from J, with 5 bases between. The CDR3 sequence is CASSYNGNTGELFF. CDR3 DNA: TGTGCCAGCAGTTACAATGGGAACACCGGGGAGCTGTTTTTT.

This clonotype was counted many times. CDR3 DNA sequence: TGTGCCAGCAGTCCAGGGCTTTCGGAGACCCAGTACTTC. Its protein is CASSPGLSETQYF. The chain links TRBV12-3 or TRBV12-4 to TRBJ2-5; D might be TRBD1 (5 bases). The V and J ends lost 5 bases and 5 bases respectively, with 12 bases between them. The CDR3 consists of 13 residues.

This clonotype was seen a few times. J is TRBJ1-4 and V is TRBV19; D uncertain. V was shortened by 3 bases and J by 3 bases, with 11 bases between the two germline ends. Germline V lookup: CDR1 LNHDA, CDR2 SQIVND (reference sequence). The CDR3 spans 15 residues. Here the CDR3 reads CASSIANSANEKLFF. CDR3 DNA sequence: TGTGCCAGTAGTATCGCGAACTCGGCTAATGAAAAACTGTTTTTT.

In DNA form, the CDR3 reads TGTGCCAGCAGCCTGGCCCCCATGGGAAAAGAGACCCAGTACTTC. This gives the protein CASSLAPMGKETQYF. The rearrangement uses TRBV7-9 and TRBJ2-5; D is ambiguous. Germline assignment: CDR1 SEHNR and CDR2 FQNEAQ (reference sequence). Trimming stripped 5 bases from V and 3 bases from J, with 16 bases between. The CDR3 is 15 amino acids.

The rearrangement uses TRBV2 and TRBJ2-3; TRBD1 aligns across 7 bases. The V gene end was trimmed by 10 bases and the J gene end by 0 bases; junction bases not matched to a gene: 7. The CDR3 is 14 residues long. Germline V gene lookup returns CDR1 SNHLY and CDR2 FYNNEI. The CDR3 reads CAIGQDLSTDTQYF. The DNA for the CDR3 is TGTGCCATTGGACAGGACCTAAGCACAGATACGCAGTATTTT.

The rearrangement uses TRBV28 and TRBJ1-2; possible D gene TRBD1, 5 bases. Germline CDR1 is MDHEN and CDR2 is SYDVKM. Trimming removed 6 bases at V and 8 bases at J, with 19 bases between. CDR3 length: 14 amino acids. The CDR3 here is CASSDWGVLGGYTF. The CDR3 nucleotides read TGTGCCAGCAGCGACTGGGGGGTCCTAGGAGGCTACACCTTC.

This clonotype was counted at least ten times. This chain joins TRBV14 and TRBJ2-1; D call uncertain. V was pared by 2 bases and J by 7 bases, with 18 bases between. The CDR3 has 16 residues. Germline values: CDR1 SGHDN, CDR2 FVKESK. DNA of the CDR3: TGTGCCAGCAGCCAACGGTGGGCATTGAGAAGGAATGAGCAGTTCTTC. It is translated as CASSQRWALRRNEQFF.

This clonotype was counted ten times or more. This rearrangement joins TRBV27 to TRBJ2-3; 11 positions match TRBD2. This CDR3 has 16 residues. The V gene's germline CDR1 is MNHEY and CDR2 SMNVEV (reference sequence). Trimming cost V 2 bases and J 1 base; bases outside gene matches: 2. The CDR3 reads CASSLQLAGGTDTQYF. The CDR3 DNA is TGTGCCAGCAGTTTACAACTAGCGGGGGGCACAGATACGCAGTATTTT.

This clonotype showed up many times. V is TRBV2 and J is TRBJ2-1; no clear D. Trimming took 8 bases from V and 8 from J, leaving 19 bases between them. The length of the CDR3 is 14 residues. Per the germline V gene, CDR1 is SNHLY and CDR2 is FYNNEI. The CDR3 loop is CASVMTRVRHEQFF. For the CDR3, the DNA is TGTGCCAGCGTTATGACTCGGGTGCGCCATGAGCAGTTCTTC.

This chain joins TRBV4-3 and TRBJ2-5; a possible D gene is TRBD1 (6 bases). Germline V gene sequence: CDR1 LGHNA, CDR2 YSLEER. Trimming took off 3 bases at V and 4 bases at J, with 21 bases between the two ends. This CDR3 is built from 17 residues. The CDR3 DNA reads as TGCGCCAGCAGCCACGCCTTGGGGACACTTAAGGGAGAGACCCAGTACTTC. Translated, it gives CASSHALGTLKGETQYF.

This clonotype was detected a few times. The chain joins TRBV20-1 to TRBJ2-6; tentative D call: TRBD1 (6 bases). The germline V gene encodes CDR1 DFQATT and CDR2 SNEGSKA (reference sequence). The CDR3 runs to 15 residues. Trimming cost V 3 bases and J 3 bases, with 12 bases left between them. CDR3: CSASHTGRGANVLTF. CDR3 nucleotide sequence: TGCAGTGCTAGTCACACAGGGCGTGGGGCCAACGTCCTGACTTTC.

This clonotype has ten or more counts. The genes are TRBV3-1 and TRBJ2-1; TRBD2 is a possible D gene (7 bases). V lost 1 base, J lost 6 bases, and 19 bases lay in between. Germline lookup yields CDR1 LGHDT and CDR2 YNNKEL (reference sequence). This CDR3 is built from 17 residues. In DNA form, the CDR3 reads TGTGCCAGCAGCCAAGGCCCCTCCGGGGGGCGGGGCAATGAGCAGTTCTTC. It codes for CASSQGPSGGRGNEQFF.

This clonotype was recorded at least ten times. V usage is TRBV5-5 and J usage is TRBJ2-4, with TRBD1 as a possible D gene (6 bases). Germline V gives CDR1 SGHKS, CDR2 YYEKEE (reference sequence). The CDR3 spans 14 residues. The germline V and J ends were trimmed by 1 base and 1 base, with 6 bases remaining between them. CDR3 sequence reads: CASSLQGAKNIQYF. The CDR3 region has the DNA TGTGCCAGCAGCTTGCAGGGGGCCAAAAACATTCAGTACTTC. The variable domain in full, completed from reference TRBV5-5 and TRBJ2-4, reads DAGVTQSPTHLIKTRGQQVTLRCSPISGHKSVSWYQQVLGQGPQFIFQYYEKEERGRGNFPDRFSARQFPNYSSELNVNALLLGDSALYLCASSLQGAKNIQYFGAGTRLSVL.

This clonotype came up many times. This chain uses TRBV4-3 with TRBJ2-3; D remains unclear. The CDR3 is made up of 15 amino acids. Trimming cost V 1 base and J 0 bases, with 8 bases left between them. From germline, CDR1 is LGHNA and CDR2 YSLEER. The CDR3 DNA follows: TGCGCCAGCAGCCAAGTCTTATGGAGCACAGATACGCAGTATTTT. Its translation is CASSQVLWSTDTQYF.

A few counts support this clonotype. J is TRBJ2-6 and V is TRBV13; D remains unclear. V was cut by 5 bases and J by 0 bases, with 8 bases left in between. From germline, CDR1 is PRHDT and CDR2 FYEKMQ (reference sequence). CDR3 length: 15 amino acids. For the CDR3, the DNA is TGTGCCAGCAGCCAAGCGCTCTCTGGGGCCAACGTCCTGACTTTC. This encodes CASSQALSGANVLTF.